Listed below are T cell receptor beta chains from one sample, sequenced in a study of T cell clusters in autoimmune cytopenias. TCRdb re-called the multiplex PCR reads; one entry per CDR3 protein, DNA not given. Its clone listing holds roughly 6,300 distinct CDR3 sequences. The same data also contributed to another study, on T cell repertoires in aging, cancer and after chemotherapy.

Source material: peripheral blood. These receptors were taken from a human donor in good health. CDR3s include the opening cysteine and the closing phenylalanine or tryptophan. Each record gives: clone size, J gene, V gene, CDR3 protein. A clone size is listed for some rows: how often the clone was seen (once, few, many), or a class if it is expanded.

>.|TRBJ2-3|TRBV6-5
CASSRTLMDTQYF
>.|TRBJ2-7|TRBV12-3/TRBV12-4
CASSFGQGWNEQYF
>medium-sized|TRBJ1-1|TRBV15
CATSRTGNTEAFF
>medium-sized|TRBJ1-5|TRBV30
CAWSVGQGSYSNQPQHF
>.|TRBJ2-3|TRBV5-1
CASMWRGGADTQYF
>medium-sized|TRBJ1-6|TRBV27
CASSLYHISSPLHF
>medium-sized|TRBJ2-7|TRBV6-5
CASSYSASGLSSYEQYF
>medium-sized|TRBJ1-5|TRBV6-1
CASSVRQVGNQPQHF
>.|TRBJ1-2|TRBV24-1
CATSDYRDGYTF
>.|TRBJ2-3|TRBV18
CASSPMKGGGPDTQYF
>medium-sized|TRBJ2-7|TRBV6-1
CASSYGGTNSYEQYF
>.|TRBJ1-6|TRBV6-2/TRBV6-3
CASSGPTGSYSPLHF
>.|TRBJ1-3|TRBV27
CASMLGSTGNTIYF
>.|TRBJ2-5|TRBV20-1
CSATRTEETQYF
>.|TRBJ2-1|TRBV4-2
CASSQDHETGWDEQFF
>.|TRBJ2-7|TRBV7-2
CASSTRTGTSYEQYF
>.|TRBJ2-5|TRBV10-3
CAISESPSGSAETQYF
>.|TRBJ1-5|TRBV6-1
CASRVGQGSNQPQHF
>.|TRBJ2-1|TRBV12-3/TRBV12-4
CASRPSDQGNEQFF
>medium-sized|TRBJ1-5|TRBV27
CASSLSAISNQPQHF
>medium-sized|TRBJ2-7|TRBV6-5
CASSYSLTGTYEQYF
>.|TRBJ1-1|TRBV10-3
CAISSLTGDVDTEAFF
>medium-sized|TRBJ2-1|TRBV6-6
CSFGGAYNEQFF
>medium-sized|TRBJ2-1|TRBV12-3/TRBV12-4
CASSPTSGSSYNEQFF
>medium-sized|TRBJ1-1|TRBV6-5
CASSSRTGGTEAFF
>.|TRBJ1-1|TRBV11-2
CASSYLQGDTEAFF
>.|TRBJ2-5|TRBV6-2/TRBV6-3
CASRVGREEETQYF
>.|TRBJ2-7|TRBV6-5
CASTPTSGVSYEQYF
>.|TRBJ2-2|TRBV24-1
CATSDLTGELFF
>medium-sized|TRBJ1-1|TRBV29-1
CSVGDSPGDTEAFF
>.|TRBJ1-5|TRBV4-3
CASSQGQNNQPQHF
>.|TRBJ1-6|TRBV20-1
CSARANRADNSPLHF
>.|TRBJ2-3|TRBV7-6
CASSLTGQGTDTQYF
>.|TRBJ2-1|TRBV6-2/TRBV6-3
CASSWPGTVYNEQFF
>medium-sized|TRBJ2-7|TRBV20-1
CSASGTSRYEQYF
>medium-sized|TRBJ2-3|TRBV5-4
CASSLGGTEADTQYF
>.|TRBJ2-7|TRBV10-3
CAISPPSSYEQYF
>medium-sized|TRBJ2-2|TRBV7-9
CASSHRGTGELFF
>.|TRBJ2-3|TRBV27
CASSLGQGDTDTQYF
>.|TRBJ2-7|TRBV9
CASSAGQGSSYEQYF
>.|TRBJ2-3|TRBV7-2
CASSLVGTSGATDTQYF
>.|TRBJ2-3|TRBV4-2
CASSQDGTKGDTQYF